A selection of T cell receptor beta chains follows, all from one sample in a study of T cells after yellow fever vaccination. TCRdb recomputed calls from the 5' RACE reads with MiXCR, one row per CDR3 protein. The sample includes approximately 350,000 distinct CDR3 sequences, around a tenth of them seen just once. Material: PBMCs, obtained on the day of the first yellow fever vaccination. Receptor source: a man aged 18-30 years who received the YFV17D yellow fever vaccine. Both conserved end residues are part of each CDR3. D genes are given only for firm matches. Size is stated for part of the rows, as once, few or many counts, or as a class when the clone is expanded.

d_call | clone_size | j_call | v_call | cdr3_aa | cdr3_nt
TRBD1 | . | TRBJ2-7 | TRBV6-2/TRBV6-3 | CASSYGVGQGYEQYF | TGTGCCAGCAGTTACGGAGTCGGACAGGGCTACGAGCAGTACTTC
. | . | TRBJ1-1 | TRBV7-6 | CASSLTGPTMNTEAFF | TGTGCCAGCAGCTTAACTGGACCGACCATGAACACTGAAGCTTTCTTT
. | . | TRBJ1-1 | TRBV12-3/TRBV12-4 | CASRYRDFAEAFF | TGTGCCAGCAGATACAGGGATTTCGCTGAAGCTTTCTTT
TRBD1 | few | TRBJ2-1 | TRBV7-9 | CASPGQGKLEFF | TGTGCCTCTCCGGGACAGGGGAAGCTGGAGTTCTTC
. | many | TRBJ1-5 | TRBV28 | CASLLSYRVFNQPQHF | TGTGCCAGCCTCCTTTCGTACCGGGTCTTTAATCAGCCCCAGCATTTT
TRBD1 | . | TRBJ2-2 | TRBV19 | CATRDSNTGELFF | TGTGCCACCCGGGACAGCAACACCGGGGAGCTGTTTTTT
TRBD1 | . | TRBJ1-1 | TRBV4-1 | CASSQGFSRGLQAFF | TGCGCCAGCAGCCAAGGGTTCAGCAGGGGGCTTCAAGCTTTCTTT
. | few | TRBJ2-1 | TRBV6-2/TRBV6-3 | CASSYRSQTYNEQFF | TGTGCCAGCAGTTACCGCAGCCAGACCTACAATGAGCAGTTCTTC
. | few | TRBJ2-7 | TRBV5-1 | CASSLGLDYEQYF | TGCGCCAGCAGCTTGGGGCTTGACTACGAGCAGTACTTC
. | few | TRBJ2-2 | TRBV6-2/TRBV6-3 | CASRKTPLGGNTGELFF | TGTGCCAGCCGGAAAACACCGTTGGGGGGGAACACCGGGGAGCTGTTTTTT
. | few | TRBJ1-6 | TRBV7-7 | CASSLSKGSPLHF | TGTGCCAGCAGCCTATCGAAGGGGTCACCCCTCCACTTT
TRBD1 | few | TRBJ2-5 | TRBV7-2 | CASSFGQGAYQETQYF | TGTGCCAGCAGCTTTGGGCAGGGGGCTTACCAAGAGACCCAGTACTTC
TRBD2 | . | TRBJ2-3 | TRBV9 | CATNLAGVRTDTQYF | TGTGCCACCAACCTAGCGGGGGTCCGCACAGATACGCAGTATTTT
. | . | TRBJ2-6 | TRBV5-5 | CASSVRGVSGANVLTF | TGTGCCAGCAGCGTCAGGGGGGTCTCTGGGGCCAACGTCCTGACTTTC
. | . | TRBJ1-5 | TRBV5-6 | CASSSVYSNQPQHF | TGTGCCAGCAGCTCAGTTTATAGCAATCAGCCCCAGCATTTT
. | . | TRBJ2-2 | TRBV24-1 | CATSEGSRELFF | TGTGCCACCAGTGAGGGTTCGCGTGAGCTGTTTTTT
. | many | TRBJ1-4 | TRBV12-3/TRBV12-4 | CASREGLTNEKLFF | TGTGCCAGCCGTGAGGGACTTACTAATGAAAAACTGTTTTTT
. | few | TRBJ2-1 | TRBV7-3 | CASSDGGLVANEQFF | TGTGCCAGCAGCGACGGAGGGCTAGTGGCCAATGAGCAGTTCTTC
. | . | TRBJ2-3 | TRBV18 | CASSPLGQGSDTQYF | TGTGCCAGCTCACCTCTCGGCCAGGGGTCAGATACGCAGTATTTT
. | many | TRBJ1-5 | TRBV20-1 | CSAREDSNQPQHF | TGCAGTGCTAGAGAGGATAGCAATCAGCCCCAGCATTTT
. | . | TRBJ2-2 | TRBV9 | CASSVGALTNTGELFF | TGTGCCAGCAGCGTAGGGGCTCTGACGAACACCGGGGAGCTGTTTTTT
. | . | TRBJ2-4 | TRBV19 | CASSTGPIIAKNIQYF | TGTGCCAGTTCCACCGGCCCTATTATAGCCAAAAACATTCAGTACTTC
. | . | TRBJ2-1 | TRBV4-1 | CASSQVSSGANNEQFF | TGCGCCAGCAGCCAAGTTTCGTCGGGGGCTAACAATGAGCAGTTCTTC
. | . | TRBJ2-5 | TRBV20-1 | CSARDPRGEETQYF | TGCAGTGCTAGAGATCCCAGGGGCGAAGAGACCCAGTACTTC
TRBD2 | few | TRBJ2-1 | TRBV5-6 | CASSLQGGAEQFF | TGTGCCAGCAGCTTGCAGGGAGGGGCTGAGCAGTTCTTC
. | few | TRBJ2-7 | TRBV4-3 | CASSQDAGYTYEQYF | TGCGCCAGCAGCCAAGATGCCGGCTACACCTACGAGCAGTACTTC
. | . | TRBJ1-2 | TRBV4-1 | CASSQDLGQNEGYTF | TGCGCCAGCAGCCAAGATCTCGGCCAAAACGAGGGCTACACCTTC
. | . | TRBJ1-6 | TRBV3-1 | CASSQGTQGSPLHF | TGTGCCAGCAGCCAAGGGACACAAGGGTCACCCCTCCACTTT
TRBD1 | few | TRBJ2-2 | TRBV28 | CASSPMRLTGVSTGELFF | TGTGCCAGCAGTCCAATGAGACTAACAGGGGTGTCCACCGGGGAGCTGTTTTTT
TRBD2 | many | TRBJ2-3 | TRBV20-1 | CSARLAGGTDTQYF | TGCAGTGCTAGGCTAGCGGGGGGCACAGATACGCAGTATTTT
. | many | TRBJ2-1 | TRBV4-1 | CASRKGGRGEQFF | TGCGCCAGCAGGAAGGGGGGCAGGGGTGAGCAGTTCTTC
. | . | TRBJ1-5 | TRBV7-9 | CASSLPGRSQPQHF | TGTGCCAGCAGCTTACCAGGGAGAAGTCAGCCCCAGCATTTT
. | few | TRBJ1-1 | TRBV6-6 | CASSTIPDTEAFF | TGTGCCAGCAGCACTATCCCTGACACTGAAGCTTTCTTT
TRBD2 | . | TRBJ2-2 | TRBV3-1 | CASSQLAGGPITGELFF | TGTGCCAGCAGCCAACTAGCGGGGGGGCCGATCACCGGGGAGCTGTTTTTT
. | many | TRBJ2-3 | TRBV5-4 | CASSRDRASTDTQYF | TGTGCCAGCAGCCGGGACCGAGCGAGCACAGATACGCAGTATTTT
TRBD2 | many | TRBJ2-1 | TRBV4-3 | CASSRGLAGAQSEQFF | TGCGCCAGCAGCAGAGGACTAGCGGGGGCGCAGAGTGAGCAGTTCTTC